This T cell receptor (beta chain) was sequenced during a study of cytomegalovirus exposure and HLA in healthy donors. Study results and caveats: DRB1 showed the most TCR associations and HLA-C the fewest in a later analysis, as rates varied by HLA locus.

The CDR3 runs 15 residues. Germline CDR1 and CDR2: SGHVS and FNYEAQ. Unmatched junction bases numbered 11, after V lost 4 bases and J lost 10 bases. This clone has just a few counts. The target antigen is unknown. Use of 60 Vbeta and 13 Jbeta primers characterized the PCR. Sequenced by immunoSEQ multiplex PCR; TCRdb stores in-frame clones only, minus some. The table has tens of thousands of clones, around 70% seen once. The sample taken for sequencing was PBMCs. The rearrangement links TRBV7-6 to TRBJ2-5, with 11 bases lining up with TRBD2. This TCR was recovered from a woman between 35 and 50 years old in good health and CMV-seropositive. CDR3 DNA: TGTGCCAGCAGCTATATAGCGGGGGGGGCCCAGAGCCAGTACTTC. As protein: CASSYIAGGAQSQYF.